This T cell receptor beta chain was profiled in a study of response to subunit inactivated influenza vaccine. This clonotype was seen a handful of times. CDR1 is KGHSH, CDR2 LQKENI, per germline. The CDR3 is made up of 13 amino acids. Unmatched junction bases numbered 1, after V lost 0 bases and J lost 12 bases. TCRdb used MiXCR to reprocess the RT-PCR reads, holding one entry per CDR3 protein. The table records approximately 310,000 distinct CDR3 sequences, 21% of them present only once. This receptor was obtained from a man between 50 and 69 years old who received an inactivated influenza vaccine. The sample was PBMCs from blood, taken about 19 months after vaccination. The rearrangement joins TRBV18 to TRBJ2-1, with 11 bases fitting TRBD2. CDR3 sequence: CASSPPSGRAQFF. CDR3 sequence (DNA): TGTGCCAGCTCACCACCTAGCGGGAGGGCGCAGTTCTTC.